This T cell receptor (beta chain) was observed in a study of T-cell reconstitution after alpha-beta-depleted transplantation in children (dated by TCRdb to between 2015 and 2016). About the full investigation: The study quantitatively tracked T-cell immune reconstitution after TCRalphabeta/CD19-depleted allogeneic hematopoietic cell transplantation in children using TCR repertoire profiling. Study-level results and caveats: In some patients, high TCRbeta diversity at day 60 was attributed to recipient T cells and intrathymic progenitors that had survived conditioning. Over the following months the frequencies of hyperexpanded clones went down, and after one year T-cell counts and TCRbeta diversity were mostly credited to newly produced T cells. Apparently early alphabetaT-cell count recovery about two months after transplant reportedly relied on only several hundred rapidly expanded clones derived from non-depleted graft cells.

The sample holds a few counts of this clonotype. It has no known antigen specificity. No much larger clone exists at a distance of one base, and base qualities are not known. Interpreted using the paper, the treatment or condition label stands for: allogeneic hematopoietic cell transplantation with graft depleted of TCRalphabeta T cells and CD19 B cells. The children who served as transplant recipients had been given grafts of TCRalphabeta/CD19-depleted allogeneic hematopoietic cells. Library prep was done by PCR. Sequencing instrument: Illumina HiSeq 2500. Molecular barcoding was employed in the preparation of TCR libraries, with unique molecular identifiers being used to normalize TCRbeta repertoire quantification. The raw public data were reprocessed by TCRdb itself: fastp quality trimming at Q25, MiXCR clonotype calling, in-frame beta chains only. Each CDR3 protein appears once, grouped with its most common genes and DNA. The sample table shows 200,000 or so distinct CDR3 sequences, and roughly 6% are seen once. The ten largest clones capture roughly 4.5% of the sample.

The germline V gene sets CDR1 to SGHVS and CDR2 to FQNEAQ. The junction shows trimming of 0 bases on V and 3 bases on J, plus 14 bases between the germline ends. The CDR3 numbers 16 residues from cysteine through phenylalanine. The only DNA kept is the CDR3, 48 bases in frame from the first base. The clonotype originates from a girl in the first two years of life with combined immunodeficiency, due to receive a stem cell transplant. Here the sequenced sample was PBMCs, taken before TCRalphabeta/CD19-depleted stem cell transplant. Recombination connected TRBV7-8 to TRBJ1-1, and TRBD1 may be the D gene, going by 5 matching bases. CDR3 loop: CASSLAGEPMDTEAFF. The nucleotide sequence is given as TGTGCCAGCAGCTTAGCGGGGGAGCCTATGGACACTGAAGCTTTCTTT.